The rows below give T cell receptor beta chains drawn from one sample of a study of CD8+CD57+ T cells in acquired aplastic anemia. From the reads, TCRdb called clonotypes with MiXCR, one entry per CDR3 protein. The sample yields 150,000 to 200,000 distinct CDR3 sequences, around 50% seen once. The sample comprised sorted CD4+, CD8+, or CD8+CD57+ T cells (not recorded which) from PBMCs. The receptor source for this set is a human donor with aplastic anemia. Both conserved end residues are part of each CDR3. Size is stated for part of the rows, as once, few or many counts, or as a class when the clone is expanded.

CDR3: CASSPNRGPQHF
V: TRBV7-8
size: NA

CDR3: CASSLELVRAFF
V: TRBV2
size: NA

CDR3: CASRTLRANVLTF
V: TRBV27
size: few

CDR3: CAIRTGLADYEQYF
V: TRBV10-3
size: few

CDR3: CASSVEGADTIYF
V: TRBV9
size: many

CDR3: CASSAHPQPQHF
V: TRBV28
size: NA

CDR3: CASSVLAGVTDTQYF
V: TRBV19
size: few

CDR3: CASSLRLAGDTQYF
V: TRBV7-6
size: NA

CDR3: CATRQVAIGTGELFF
V: TRBV6-4
size: many

CDR3: CATSRDRNNSPLHF
V: TRBV10-3
size: few

CDR3: CASSLHPQETQYF
V: TRBV7-2
size: NA

CDR3: CASSSHGRDSGANVLTF
V: TRBV10-2
size: NA

CDR3: CASSFGTGGDSPLHF
V: TRBV5-1
size: NA

CDR3: CASSLSGQVAYEQYF
V: TRBV27
size: NA

CDR3: CASSLRDSSYNEQFF
V: TRBV27
size: NA

CDR3: CAGRDTTDTQYF
V: TRBV19
size: NA

CDR3: CATSDSTGTDTDTQYF
V: TRBV24-1
size: NA

CDR3: CSAGRSQGDYEQYF
V: TRBV20-1
size: NA

CDR3: CASSWALQGRTPINYGYTF
V: TRBV5-4
size: many

CDR3: CSAREGGHGYTF
V: TRBV20-1
size: NA

CDR3: CASGNPGGTGELFF
V: TRBV19
size: NA

CDR3: CASRSAGGNTYEQYF
V: TRBV6-1
size: many

CDR3: CASSPGNDAGANVLTF
V: TRBV5-1
size: many

CDR3: CATSRGTTQSYEQYF
V: TRBV15
size: NA

CDR3: CASNLPGQGNLGEQYF
V: TRBV10-1
size: NA

CDR3: CASSWGSGGASSDTQYF
V: TRBV6-2/TRBV6-3
size: NA

CDR3: CASGLVTGSGGGETQYF
V: TRBV12-5
size: many

CDR3: CASTPGQGNEQYF
V: TRBV2
size: NA

CDR3: CASSGQGAETQYF
V: TRBV18
size: NA

CDR3: CASRSRGESTDTQYF
V: TRBV2
size: NA

CDR3: CASTAVNQETQYF
V: TRBV7-9
size: NA

CDR3: CASSIATNEKLFF
V: TRBV18
size: NA

CDR3: CASSLGEFQPQHF
V: TRBV7-9
size: many

CDR3: CASSPGLAGVSLGNEQFF
V: TRBV12-3/TRBV12-4
size: NA

CDR3: CASKRGIGDQPQHF
V: TRBV19
size: NA

CDR3: CASSPTGYYIQYF
V: TRBV6-5
size: NA

CDR3: CATSRDRTDTQYF
V: TRBV15
size: NA

CDR3: CASRFDRGNGYTF
V: TRBV2
size: once

CDR3: CASSVDLSGAAGELFF
V: TRBV9
size: NA

CDR3: CASSLGGRTGELFF
V: TRBV19
size: NA

CDR3: CASMAQEVYGYTF
V: TRBV6-1
size: many

CDR3: CASSPQTGGNSPLHF
V: TRBV7-9
size: NA